These 18 T cell receptor beta chains came from one sample sequenced in a study of blood T cell repertoires in COVID-19. Sequencing used immunoSEQ multiplex PCR; TCRdb keeps in-frame clones, though not all of them. The sample contains approximately 150,000 clones, roughly 80% of which appear only once. The sequencing sample was made of PBMCs or T cells enriched from blood (not recorded which). These receptor sequences come from a woman in her fifties or sixties who had recovered from COVID-19.

A single count supports this clone. The chain joins TRBV11-2 to TRBJ2-2, with unresolved D. V was pared by 2 bases and J by 2 bases, with 9 bases between. The CDR3 spans 15 residues. CDR1 SGHAT and CDR2 FQNNGV come from the germline V gene. CDR3 sequence: CASSLRSGNTGELFF. The CDR3 bases are TGTGCCAGCAGCTTACGGTCAGGAAACACCGGGGAGCTGTTTTTT.

Turning to this clone: Other DNA sequences in this specimen translate into the identical CDR3. The rearrangement joins TRBV19 to TRBJ1-2; tentatively, D is TRBD1 (5 bases). The CDR3 length is 13 residues. V lost 1 base and J lost 4, with 7 bases in between. Germline V gene data show CDR1 as LNHDA and CDR2 as SQIVND (reference sequence). CDR3 sequence: CASSIGQGYGYTF. The CDR3 DNA reads as TGTGCCAGTAGTATAGGTCAGGGCTATGGCTACACCTTC.

This clone was detected once. The chain couples TRBV11-3 to TRBJ1-6; no clear D gene. V was cut by 2 bases and J by 10 bases, with 15 bases left in between. The length of the CDR3 is 15 residues. The germline CDR1 and CDR2 sequences are SGHNT and YENEEA. The CDR3 here is CASSLTSGKPSPLHF. CDR3 in DNA: TGTGCCAGCAGCTTAACATCGGGGAAGCCATCACCCCTCCACTTT.

The genes are TRBV18 and TRBJ1-1, with D possibly matching TRBD1 (5 bases). CDR3 length: 16 amino acids. V gave up 2 bases and J gave up 6 bases, with 19 bases separating them. Germline CDR1 is KGHSH and CDR2 is LQKENI. The CDR3 sequence: CASSPYVQYWGPEAFF. CDR3 in DNA: TGTGCCAGCTCACCATATGTTCAGTACTGGGGCCCTGAAGCTTTCTTT.

The rearrangement links TRBV4-3 to TRBJ1-1; a weak D match, TRBD1 (5 bases). Germline lookup yields CDR1 LGHNA and CDR2 YSLEER. Trimming shortened V by 0 bases and J by 7 bases, and 21 bases separated the two germline ends. There are 17 residues in the CDR3. The CDR3 sequence is CASSQDYGAGTRGEAFF. The CDR3, as DNA: TGCGCCAGCAGCCAAGATTATGGGGCAGGGACTCGGGGTGAAGCTTTCTTT.

CDR3 coding DNA: TGTGCCAGCAGCCGCCTCAGGGCGGGGGAGGGGGATACGCAGTATTTT. As protein: CASSRLRAGEGDTQYF. The rearrangement links TRBV11-2 to TRBJ2-3; 7 positions agree with TRBD2. Germline values: CDR1 SGHAT, CDR2 FQNNGV. This CDR3 has 16 amino acids. Losses at the gene ends were 5 bases for V and 6 bases for J; bases not matched to a gene: 14.

The CDR3 sequence is CASTASGRGYEQYF. As DNA, the CDR3 is TGTGCCAGCACCGCCAGCGGGAGAGGCTACGAGCAGTACTTC. The V call is TRBV6-5, the J call TRBJ2-7, with 8 positions matching TRBD2. The CDR3 consists of 14 residues. The germline V gene encodes CDR1 MNHEY and CDR2 SVGAGI. Losses at the gene ends were 7 bases for V and 3 bases for J; bases not matched to a gene: 8.

CDR3 coding DNA: TGTGCCAGCAGCGACCAGGGGGCCGCGGCTAACTATGGCTACACCTTC. Translating gives CASSDQGAAANYGYTF. The V call is TRBV6-2 or TRBV6-3, the J call TRBJ1-2, with 8 bases lining up with TRBD1. The length of the CDR3 is 16 residues. J gave up 0 bases and V 6 bases, and 9 bases lay outside the gene matches. CDR1 is MNHEY and CDR2 is SVGEGT in the germline V gene.

This rearrangement joins TRBV12-3 or TRBV12-4 to TRBJ1-6; D might be TRBD1 (6 bases). Trimming removed 6 bases from V and 10 bases from J, with 13 bases in between. This CDR3 region has 13 residues. DNA of the CDR3: TGTGCCAGCAGGCCGACAGGAAGATCACCCCTCCACTTT. Residues: CASRPTGRSPLHF.

The CDR3 region is CASTITGQGNNSPLHF. CDR3 coding DNA: TGTGCCAGCACCATAACCGGACAGGGTAACAATTCACCCCTCCACTTT. The chain recombines TRBV27 with TRBJ1-6; 8 bases are shared with TRBD1. The CDR3 contains 16 residues. The germline V gene has CDR1 MNHEY and CDR2 SMNVEV (reference sequence). With 7 bases clipped from V and 7 bases from J, the junction kept 12 bases outside the gene matches.

This chain links TRBV11-2 with TRBJ1-1; D not resolved. The V gene lost 2 bases and the J gene lost 7 bases, with 8 bases spanning the gap. The CDR3 consists of 12 residues. CDR1 is SGHAT, CDR2 FQNNGV, per germline. This CDR3 is CASSLIGGEAFF. In nucleotides, the CDR3 is TGTGCCAGCAGCTTAATTGGCGGTGAAGCTTTCTTT. Filled out from reference TRBV11-2 and TRBJ1-1, the complete variable domain reads EAGVAQSPRYKIIEKRQSVAFWCNPISGHATLYWYQQILGQGPKLLIQFQNNGVVDDSQLPKDRFSAERLKGVDSTLKIQPAKLEDSAVYLCASSLIGGEAFFGQGTRLTVV.

V is TRBV5-1 and J is TRBJ1-4; 9 nucleotides agree with TRBD1. Germline CDR1 reads SGHRS; CDR2 reads YFSETQ. V gave up 0 bases and J gave up 5 bases; unmatched junction bases: 2. This CDR3 has 15 amino acids. The CDR3 region is CASSLAGTGNEKLFF. CDR3 nucleotide sequence: TGCGCCAGCAGCTTGGCCGGGACAGGGAATGAAAAACTGTTTTTT.

The J gene is TRBJ1-2, the V gene TRBV5-1; 7 bases fit TRBD1. The junction had 7 bases not matched to a gene; V was cut back by 4 bases and J by 7 bases. CDR3 length: 13 amino acids. Germline V gene data show CDR1 as SGHRS and CDR2 as YFSETQ. This chain's CDR3 is CASSVPGGSGYTF. As DNA, the CDR3 is TGCGCCAGCAGCGTACCAGGGGGTAGTGGCTACACCTTC.

The chain links TRBV7-3 to TRBJ2-1, with D perhaps matching TRBD2 (5 bases). Per the germline V gene, CDR1 is SGHTA and CDR2 is FQGTGA. V was cut by 1 base and J by 8 bases, with 6 bases left in between. The CDR3 totals 12 residues. The CDR3 nucleotides are TGTGCCAGCAGCTTAAACGGGGATGAGCAGTTCTTC. It translates to CASSLNGDEQFF.

The J gene is TRBJ1-2, the V gene TRBV2; 8 nucleotides agree with TRBD1. The CDR3 spans 12 residues. J gave up 8 bases and V 10 bases, and 9 bases lay outside the gene matches. CDR1 is SNHLY and CDR2 is FYNNEI in the germline V gene. CDR3 DNA sequence: TGTGCCACCGCGGACAGGGTTCGCGGCTACACCTTC. Its protein product is CATADRVRGYTF.

The CDR3 bases are TGTGCCAGCAGCTCCCCCCCGGGCTACGAGCAGTACTTC. Translating gives CASSSPPGYEQYF. The chain uses TRBV7-9 and TRBJ2-7; D is ambiguous. This CDR3 comprises 13 residues. In germline, CDR1 is SEHNR, CDR2 FQNEAQ (reference sequence). V was shortened by 4 bases and J by 3 bases, with 10 bases between the two germline ends.

The V call is TRBV27, the J call TRBJ1-5; a weak D match, TRBD1 (5 bases). Germline assignment: CDR1 MNHEY and CDR2 SMNVEV (reference sequence). The V gene lost 0 bases and the J gene lost 8 bases, with 11 bases spanning the gap. CDR3 length equals 14 residues. The CDR3 sequence: CASSLSEGTEPQHF. The CDR3 nucleotides read TGTGCCAGCAGTTTATCGGAGGGGACTGAGCCCCAGCATTTT.

V and J are TRBV18 and TRBJ1-3, with D possibly TRBD1 on 6 matching bases. Germline V gene data show CDR1 as KGHSH and CDR2 as LQKENI. V was cut by 0 bases and J by 9 bases, with 21 bases left in between. This CDR3 spans 17 amino acids. CDR3 nucleotide sequence: TGTGCCAGCTCACCACCGGCGGCAGGGGCTTCGATCACCACCATATATTTT. Protein: CASSPPAAGASITTIYF.